One sample yielded the 28 T cell receptor beta chains listed below, sequenced in a study of T cell responses to AZD1222 COVID-19 vaccine. Data came from immunoSEQ multiplex PCR; TCRdb stores just in-frame clones and leaves some out. The repertoire holds approximately 150,000 clones, with 80% to 90% as singletons. The source material was peripheral blood, sampled on day 0 of AZD1222 vaccination. The source of these receptors is an adult in good health.

The table lists this clone with a few counts. V gene TRBV7-2 combines with J gene TRBJ1-5; a possible D gene is TRBD1 (6 bases). V was clipped by 2 bases and J by 9 bases, with 20 bases between them. The CDR3 contains 16 residues. The germline gives CDR1 SGHTA, CDR2 FQGNSA. CDR3 in DNA: TGTGCCAGCAGCTTACAGGGGCCGCGAGTCCAACGGCCCCAGCATTTT. The encoded protein is CASSLQGPRVQRPQHF. The full variable domain, completed using reference TRBV7-2 and TRBJ1-5, is GAGVSQSPSNKVTEKGKDVELRCDPISGHTALYWYRQSLGQGLEFLIYFQGNSAPDKSGLPSDRFSAERTGGSVSTLTIQRTQQEDSAVYLCASSLQGPRVQRPQHFGDGTRLSIL.

The chain couples TRBV2 to TRBJ1-5; D not resolved. Germline V gene sequence: CDR1 SNHLY, CDR2 FYNNEI. The V gene lost 0 bases and the J gene lost 7 bases, with 4 bases spanning the gap. This CDR3 spans 12 amino acids. The CDR3 loop reads CASSEAPQPQHF. The CDR3 DNA follows: TGTGCCAGCAGTGAAGCCCCCCAGCCCCAGCATTTT.

This clone has a single count. In DNA form, the CDR3 reads TGTGCCAGCAGTTACTCGATGGGCAATCAGCCCCAGCATTTT. Protein sequence: CASSYSMGNQPQHF. The chain employs TRBV6-5 and TRBJ1-5; the D is unclear. The germline V gene encodes CDR1 MNHEY and CDR2 SVGAGI. The V end was cut by 0 bases, the J end by 2 bases, with 5 bases between. The CDR3 consists of 14 residues.

V is TRBV9 and J is TRBJ1-3; D not resolved. The V end was cut by 0 bases, the J end by 8 bases, with 6 bases between. CDR3 length: 12 residues. CDR1 SGDLS and CDR2 YYNGEE come from the germline V gene. CDR3 nucleotide sequence: TGTGCCAGCAGCGTAGGCAGCGACACCATATATTTT. Its protein product is CASSVGSDTIYF.

The chain links TRBV25-1 to TRBJ1-4, with 10 bases aligning to TRBD1. The V segment lost 8 bases and the J segment 5 bases; nucleotides outside the gene matches: 8. The CDR3 runs 15 residues. CDR1 and CDR2 from the germline V gene are MGHDK and SYGVNS. CDR3 region: CASEDRGARNEKLFF. In nucleotides, the CDR3 is TGTGCCAGCGAGGACAGGGGGGCAAGGAATGAAAAACTGTTTTTT.

This sequence joins TRBV7-2 and TRBJ1-2, with 7 positions matching TRBD1. There are 15 residues in the CDR3. The germline gives CDR1 SGHTA, CDR2 FQGNSA. Trimming at V came to 1 base and at J to 2 bases, leaving 4 bases not matched to a gene. In DNA, the CDR3 is TGTGCCAGCAGCTTAGGGCCAGGGGGGAACTATGGCTACACCTTC. Protein product: CASSLGPGGNYGYTF.

This clone was recorded a few times. This chain uses TRBV6-6 with TRBJ2-1; the D is unclear. The CDR3 length is 11 residues. V was shortened by 1 base and J by 9 bases, with 4 bases between the two germline ends. The V gene's germline CDR1 is MNHNY and CDR2 SVGAGI (reference sequence). CDR3 nucleotide sequence: TGTGCCAGCAGTTACTGGCCTGAGCAGTTCTTC. This translates into CASSYWPEQFF.

This clone was detected once. This chain connects TRBV30 to TRBJ2-3; a weak D match, TRBD2 (7 bases). The germline V gene encodes CDR1 GTSNPN and CDR2 SVGIG (reference sequence). V was trimmed by 2 bases and J by 0 bases, leaving 12 bases between them. CDR3 length: 15 residues. This CDR3 is CAWSWEGVSTDTQYF. The DNA of the CDR3 is TGTGCCTGGAGTTGGGAGGGGGTTAGCACAGATACGCAGTATTTT.

J is TRBJ2-2 and V is TRBV24-1, with 12 nucleotides matching TRBD2. CDR1 is KGHDR, CDR2 SFDVKD, per germline. CDR3 size: 20 residues. J was trimmed by 6 bases and V by 2 bases; bases with no gene match: 15. CDR3 sequence reads: CATSDSLWLAGGPGPGELFF. DNA of the CDR3: TGTGCCACCAGTGATTCATTGTGGCTAGCGGGAGGGCCGGGTCCCGGGGAGCTGTTTTTT.

The chain employs TRBV6-5 and TRBJ1-2, with a weak D call TRBD1 (5 bases). Trimming left V 8 bases short and J 8 bases short, with 21 bases between. The germline CDR1 and CDR2 sequences are MNHEY and SVGAGI. CDR3 size: 14 residues. CDR3 in amino acids: CASANPGALRGYTF. CDR3 DNA: TGTGCCAGCGCCAACCCCGGGGCCCTAAGGGGCTACACCTTC.

J is TRBJ1-3 and V is TRBV4-1; D gene unclear. Looked up from germline, CDR1 is MGHRA and CDR2 is YSYEKL. This CDR3 comprises 15 residues. V dropped 2 bases and J dropped 0 bases, with 8 bases sitting between them. CDR3 DNA sequence: TGCGCCAGCAGCCAATATAAGAGCTCTGGAAACACCATATATTTT. Amino acid sequence: CASSQYKSSGNTIYF.

This clone is a singleton in its sample. The J gene is TRBJ1-1, the V gene TRBV12-3 or TRBV12-4; 7 nucleotides match TRBD1. V gave up 6 bases and J gave up 5 bases; unmatched junction bases: 6. The CDR3 is 13 amino acids. The CDR3 protein is CASRWTGGTEAFF. CDR3 DNA: TGTGCCAGCAGGTGGACAGGAGGGACTGAAGCTTTCTTT.

This clone showed up just once. The genes are TRBV2 and TRBJ1-5, with no clear D. V lost 5 bases to trimming and J lost 2 bases, with 10 bases between them. There are 14 residues in the CDR3. Per the germline V gene, CDR1 is SNHLY and CDR2 is FYNNEI. The chain's CDR3 is CASSHLGRNQPQHF. The CDR3, as DNA: TGTGCCAGCAGTCACCTCGGCCGCAATCAGCCCCAGCATTTT. Looking up the rest from reference TRBV2 and TRBJ1-5 gives the full variable domain: EPEVTQTPSHQVTQMGQEVILRCVPISNHLYFYWYRQILGQKVEFLVSFYNNEISEKSEIFDDQFSVERPDGSNFTLKIRSTKLEDSAMYFCASSHLGRNQPQHFGDGTRLSIL.

A single count supports this clone. The gene calls are TRBV24-1 and TRBJ2-1; D gene unclear. CDR3 length: 14 residues. In germline, CDR1 is KGHDR, CDR2 SFDVKD. V was trimmed by 5 bases and J by 3 bases, leaving 10 bases between them. The CDR3 here is CATSVSPIYNEQFF. For the CDR3, the DNA is TGTGCCACCAGTGTTTCACCGATCTACAATGAGCAGTTCTTC.

With regard to this clone: Other DNA sequences of this sample code for an identical CDR3. The gene calls are TRBV6-5 and TRBJ2-1; TRBD1 aligns across 7 bases. V shed 0 bases and J 1 base; nucleotides not matched to a gene: 3. CDR3 size: 16 residues. Per germline, CDR1 MNHEY and CDR2 SVGAGI. CDR3 in DNA: TGTGCCAGCAGTTACTCTGGGACAGTGTCCTACAATGAGCAGTTCTTC. It translates to CASSYSGTVSYNEQFF.

The rearrangement links TRBV3-1 (or the pseudogene TRBV3-2) to TRBJ2-7; 9 bases fit TRBD1. The CDR3 length is 14 residues. Unmatched junction bases numbered 4, after V lost 6 bases and J lost 1 base. The germline V gene has CDR1 LGHDT and CDR2 YNNKEL (reference sequence). The CDR3 reads CASRGTGRSYEQYF. CDR3 nucleotide sequence: TGTGCCAGCAGGGGGACAGGGAGGTCCTACGAGCAGTACTTC.

In its sample, this clone was seen a few times. The gene calls are TRBV18 and TRBJ1-1; TRBD1 agrees at 11 bases. The V gene end was trimmed by 2 bases and the J gene end by 3 bases; junction bases not matched to a gene: 5. This CDR3 is 16 amino acids long. Germline V gene sequence: CDR1 KGHSH, CDR2 LQKENI. The chain's CDR3 is CASSPGDRGVYTEAFF. As DNA, the CDR3 is TGTGCCAGCTCACCAGGGGACAGGGGGGTTTACACTGAAGCTTTCTTT.

DNA of the CDR3: TGTGCCAGCTCACCAGAGGCAGGCAACTATGGCTACACCTTC. This gives the protein CASSPEAGNYGYTF. The genes are TRBV18 and TRBJ1-2, with D uncertain. Trimming shortened V by 2 bases and J by 2 bases, and 9 bases separated the two germline ends. The CDR3 loop spans 14 amino acids. From germline, CDR1 is KGHSH and CDR2 LQKENI.

The chain uses TRBV2 and TRBJ1-5, with unresolved D. CDR1 is SNHLY, CDR2 FYNNEI, per germline. V lost 1 base and J 16 bases, leaving 14 bases between the germline ends. This CDR3 is built from 12 residues. The chain's CDR3 is CASSEGRIWQHF. The DNA for the CDR3 is TGTGCCAGCAGTGAAGGTAGGATCTGGCAACATTTT.

The V gene is TRBV7-3, the J gene TRBJ2-3, with D hard to call. Per the germline V gene, CDR1 is SGHTA and CDR2 is FQGTGA. V was cut by 0 bases and J by 4 bases, with 5 bases left in between. The CDR3 totals 13 residues. In DNA, the CDR3 is TGTGCCAGCAGCTTAACAGGTTCAGATACGCAGTATTTT. Its translation is CASSLTGSDTQYF.

This sequence joins TRBV7-6 and TRBJ1-6, with 7 bases identical to TRBD1. The germline V gene encodes CDR1 SGHVS and CDR2 FNYEAQ. CDR3 length: 12 amino acids. V lost 5 bases, J lost 15 bases, and 7 bases stayed unmatched. This CDR3 reads CASSREQGNLHF. The CDR3 nucleotides are TGTGCCAGCAGCCGGGAACAGGGGAACCTCCACTTT.

This clone occurred a few times. The V call is TRBV3-1 (or the pseudogene TRBV3-2), the J call TRBJ1-2; D remains unclear. The V gene lost 1 base and the J gene lost 4 bases, with 7 bases spanning the gap. Germline V CDR1 and CDR2: LGHDT, YNNKEL (reference sequence). This CDR3 is 13 amino acids long. This CDR3 is CASSQAQSYGYTF. The CDR3 region has the DNA TGTGCCAGCAGCCAAGCCCAGAGCTATGGCTACACCTTC.

V is TRBV19 and J is TRBJ2-7; TRBD2 aligns across 9 bases. Germline assignment: CDR1 LNHDA and CDR2 SQIVND (reference sequence). Trimming took 5 bases from V and 5 from J; bases not matched to a gene: 7. The CDR3 runs to 14 residues. The CDR3 spells CASSSGLAINEQYF. CDR3 nucleotide sequence: TGTGCCAGTAGTTCCGGACTAGCGATAAACGAGCAGTACTTC. Looking up the rest from reference TRBV19 and TRBJ2-7 gives the full variable domain: DGGITQSPKYLFRKEGQNVTLSCEQNLNHDAMYWYRQDPGQGLRLIYYSQIVNDFQKGDIAEGYSVSREKKESFPLTVTSAQKNPTAFYLCASSSGLAINEQYFGPGTRLTVT.

The chain employs TRBV29-1 and TRBJ2-7; 9 nucleotides line up with TRBD2. Germline V gene data show CDR1 as SQVTM and CDR2 as ANQGSEA. J gave up 2 bases and V 4 bases, and 3 bases lay outside the gene matches. The CDR3 sequence is 13 residues long. The CDR3 loop is CSVGRTSAYEQYF. CDR3 DNA sequence: TGCAGCGTTGGTCGGACTAGCGCCTACGAGCAGTACTTC.

The chain carries TRBV5-6 and TRBJ1-2; no reliable D call. Germline V lookup: CDR1 SGHDT, CDR2 YYEEEE. This CDR3 is built from 15 residues. Deletions cut 0 bases from V and 1 base from J, with 10 bases between. CDR3 DNA sequence: TGTGCCAGCAGCTTGGGGCGAATAGTTAACTATGGCTACACCTTC. It encodes CASSLGRIVNYGYTF.

V gene TRBV7-2 combines with J gene TRBJ1-5; D gene uncertain. V lost 2 bases, J lost 8 bases, and 7 bases lay in between. The CDR3 runs 12 residues. CDR1 is SGHTA, CDR2 FQGNSA, per germline. CDR3: CASSLTREPQHF. CDR3 coding DNA: TGTGCCAGCAGCTTAACCCGGGAGCCCCAGCATTTT.

J is TRBJ1-3 and V is TRBV2, with 7 bases matching TRBD1. Germline V lookup: CDR1 SNHLY, CDR2 FYNNEI. This CDR3 is built from 13 residues. The trim removed 9 bases at V and 4 bases at J, leaving 6 bases unmatched. CDR3 in amino acids: CARGGGGGNTIYF. The CDR3 region has the DNA TGTGCCAGAGGAGGGGGCGGAGGAAACACCATATATTTT.

The chain carries TRBV9 and TRBJ1-4; D gene uncertain. Deletions cut 0 bases from V and 5 bases from J, with 11 bases between. Per the germline V gene, CDR1 is SGDLS and CDR2 is YYNGEE. The CDR3 spans 15 residues. The CDR3 here is CASSVEMGKNEKLFF. For the CDR3, the DNA is TGTGCCAGCAGCGTAGAAATGGGGAAGAATGAAAAACTGTTTTTT.